This TCR beta chain was sequenced in a study of lymphopenia after photon versus proton radiotherapy. Regarding the study as a whole: Only patients who died were analyzed for survival; proton advantage is unproven. In patients who died, overall survival fell as post-nadir TCR diversity dropped more. Relative stability marked proton patients; photon patients lost diversity and naive cells. After lymphocyte nadir, photon-treated repertoires showed oligoclonal expansion, especially CD8+ Temra.

To note about this clone: Its antigen is still unknown.

The CDR3 contains 13 residues. Germline-derived CDR1 and CDR2 are SGHDT and YYEEEE. V gave up 3 bases and J gave up 7 bases, with 14 bases separating them. Generated by immunoSEQ multiplex PCR, the TCRdb table keeps only in-frame clones and is missing some. This table has some 30,000 clones, roughly 90% appearing once. The J gene is TRBJ2-7, the V gene TRBV5-6; either TRBD1 or TRBD2 may supply D (5 bases each). The TCR originated in a woman aged 50 to 65 with pancreatic cancer. The sequencing here drew on peripheral blood, taken from a patient treated with photon-based radiotherapy. Here the CDR3 reads CASSYGGSSEQYF. CDR3 coding DNA: TGTGCCAGCAGCTATGGGGGATCGAGTGAGCAGTACTTC. The whole variable domain, filled in from reference TRBV5-6 and TRBJ2-7, reads DAGVTQSPTHLIKTRGQQVTLRCSPKSGHDTVSWYQQALGQGPQFIFQYYEEEERQRGNFPDRFSGHQFPNYSSELNVNALLLGDSALYLCASSYGGSSEQYFGPGTRLTVT.